Presented here are 6 T cell receptor beta chains from one specimen sequenced in a study of identical twins. TCRdb recomputed calls from the 5' RACE reads with MiXCR, one row per CDR3 protein. The data hold 1,800,000 or so distinct CDR3 sequences, with more than 30% observed a single time. Sequencing input: cord blood. These receptors came from a newborn girl in good health.

A few counts support this clonotype. A much larger clone differs from this one at a single base, so this may be a read error. The chain carries TRBV12-3 or TRBV12-4 and TRBJ2-5; D remains unclear. V was shortened by 3 bases and J by 5 bases, with 4 bases between the two germline ends. CDR3 size: 11 residues. The chain's CDR3 is CASSFFETQYF. CDR3 DNA sequence: TGTGCCAGCAGTTTTTTTGAGACCCAGTACTTC.

This clonotype was seen a handful of times. V gene TRBV27 combines with J gene TRBJ1-1; D ambiguous. Between the trimmed V and J ends, which lost 3 bases and 1 base, there was a span of 15 bases. The CDR3 loop spans 16 amino acids. CDR1 MNHEY and CDR2 SMNVEV come from the germline V gene (reference sequence). The DNA for the CDR3 is TGTGCCAGCAGTTTGACCCCGAAGGTGGGGAACACTGAAGCTTTCTTT. This gives the protein CASSLTPKVGNTEAFF.

The V call is TRBV5-1, the J call TRBJ1-5, with a possible D match to TRBD1 (5 bases). This CDR3 is 16 amino acids long. V lost 0 bases and J lost 4, with 14 bases in between. Germline V gene sequence: CDR1 SGHRS, CDR2 YFSETQ. In DNA, the CDR3 is TGCGCCAGCAGCTTGGTCCCGGGGGTGGCAAATCAGCCCCAGCATTTT. Protein: CASSLVPGVANQPQHF.

This clonotype has more than one count but fewer than ten. The rearrangement uses TRBV6-1 and TRBJ2-3; 9 nucleotides match TRBD1. CDR1 is MNHNS, CDR2 SASEGT, per germline. The CDR3 is 16 residues long. With V trimmed by 7 bases and J by 1 base, 9 bases remained unmatched. CDR3 sequence reads: CASTLMTGGGTDTQYF. CDR3 in DNA: TGTGCCAGCACCCTAATGACAGGGGGGGGCACAGATACGCAGTATTTT.

This clonotype was observed a handful of times. The J gene is TRBJ2-1, the V gene TRBV10-3, with 7 positions matching TRBD2. V lost 4 bases to trimming and J lost 0 bases; unmatched junction nucleotides: 15. Germline V gives CDR1 ENHRY, CDR2 SYGVKD. The CDR3 runs 19 residues. The CDR3 is CAISALRGVAASSYNEQFF. CDR3 DNA sequence: TGTGCCATCAGTGCTTTACGGGGGGTAGCGGCAAGCTCCTACAATGAGCAGTTCTTC.

A remark on this clonotype: This may be a read error, as it is one base from a much larger clone. The J gene is TRBJ2-1, the V gene TRBV29-1; TRBD2 is a possible D gene (5 bases). V was pared by 2 bases and J by 13 bases, with 21 bases between. Germline V gene sequence: CDR1 SQVTM, CDR2 ANQGSEA. The CDR3 sequence is 14 residues long. The CDR3 protein is CSVESRRRQETQFF. In DNA, the CDR3 is TGCAGCGTTGAATCCCGGCGGAGGCAAGAGACCCAGTTCTTC.